Listed below are T cell receptor beta chains from one sample, sequenced in a study of spatial heterogeneity in lung cancer. MiXCR was run by TCRdb on the 5' RACE reads, yielding one entry per CDR3 protein. The profile covers about 92,000 distinct CDR3 sequences, with roughly 12% appearing a single time and about 38% taken by the ten largest. The sequenced sample was PBMCs, obtained at surgery. The receptors come from a male donor with early-stage non-small cell lung cancer. The CDR3 runs from the conserved cysteine through the conserved F or W. A D gene is named only where the DNA matches it firmly. Rows give clone size only sometimes, using once, few, many, or a class for an expanded clone.

TRBV10-3	-	-	CAATSYLIDEQYF
TRBV7-2	-	-	CASSSDGGFTLHF
TRBV20-1	few	-	CSALQFYSNQPQHF
TRBV20-1	-	TRBD1	CSAVQGAREKLFF
TRBV14	-	-	CASSQGTFNQPQHF
TRBV27	-	-	CASSLWYREGETQYF
TRBV5-6	-	-	CASSPGLLSYEQYF
TRBV5-1	-	TRBD2	CASRLAGTQETQYF
TRBV27	-	TRBD2	CASSPGLAGFQETQYF
TRBV3-1	-	-	CASSPVHGPYEQYF
TRBV4-3	many	-	CASSQDVGQGTYEQYF
TRBV5-6	few	-	CASSLTFRGGSNQPQHF
TRBV7-9	few	TRBD1	CASSSPRDRARETQYF
TRBV6-2/TRBV6-3	-	TRBD2	CASRAGTRNAYEQYF
TRBV11-3	few	-	CASSMDRSQQYF